This is a list of T cell receptor beta chains from one sample in a study of regulatory T cells in long-lasting Graves disease. TCRdb re-called the multiplex PCR reads with MiXCR, one entry per CDR3 protein. The data show approximately 400,000 distinct CDR3 sequences, 14% to 15% seen once. The same data also contributed to another study, on T cells in Graves' hyperthyroidism and ophthalmopathy.

Specimen: peripheral blood mononuclear cells (PBMCs), collected at new diagnosis, from a patient treated with antithyroid drugs. The receptors were gathered from a woman aged 25-40 years with Graves disease. Both conserved end residues are trimmed from each CDR3.

V gene | CDR3 protein
TRBV18 | ASSPADRPYEQY
TRBV24-1 | ATSMSRGSNQPQH
TRBV4-2 | ASSQETQETQY
TRBV7-2 | ASSLAGANYEQY
TRBV13 | ASRSRLAQDTQY
TRBV6-1 | ASNPTSGSWETQY
TRBV5-5 | ASSLDSHGGNQPQH
TRBV7-3 | ATAVDPNNEAF
TRBV25-1 | ASTSDRPTGELF
TRBV30 | AWSPSGETQY
TRBV12-3/TRBV12-4 | ASSLVLLYTDTQY
TRBV28 | ASSLDTDQPQH
TRBV24-1 | ATSDHGPDHEQY
TRBV12-3/TRBV12-4 | ASGLRTGGANVLT
TRBV28 | ASSSLAGGPYEQF
TRBV19 | ASSMLGQEGLSYNEQF
TRBV29-1 | SVSRGRAYEQY
TRBV20-1 | SARDRGQGTGEQY
TRBV10-3 | AISDRGVGELF
TRBV7-3 | ASSLTADEQF
TRBV20-1 | GARDRGLEFQPQH
TRBV12-3/TRBV12-4 | ASSLLAEQF
TRBV7-9 | ASSPAVRGPPTDTQY
TRBV4-1 | ASSQLTGGTGELF
TRBV6-1 | ASSERSGPGNEQF
TRBV27 | ASRREQQF
TRBV28 | ASSPPSLAPMMSGELF
TRBV11-2 | ASSSYGGSGYSNQPQH
TRBV20-1 | STTGTYGYT
TRBV12-3/TRBV12-4 | ASSLGTSGAYEQY
TRBV2 | ASSEVRLTQPEAF
TRBV7-2 | ASSLGSSGVGNQPQH
TRBV15 | ATETGVLSGNTIY
TRBV19 | ASRASSRFTDTQY
TRBV20-1 | SALGPQKEAF
TRBV20-1 | SARGNRGLDTYEQY